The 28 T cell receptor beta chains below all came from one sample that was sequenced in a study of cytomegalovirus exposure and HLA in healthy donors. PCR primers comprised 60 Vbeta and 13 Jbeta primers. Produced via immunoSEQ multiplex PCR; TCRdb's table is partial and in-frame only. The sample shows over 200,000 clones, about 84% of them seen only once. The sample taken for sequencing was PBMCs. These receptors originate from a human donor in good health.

The CDR3 region is CASSVVAGADEQFF. As DNA, the CDR3 is TGTGCCAGCAGCGTAGTTGCGGGAGCGGATGAGCAGTTCTTC. This sequence joins TRBV9 and TRBJ2-1; 7 positions agree with TRBD2. Germline V gene lookup returns CDR1 SGDLS and CDR2 YYNGEE. V dropped 0 bases and J dropped 8; count of bases not matched to a gene: 5. The CDR3 is 14 residues long. Combining the CDR3 with reference TRBV9 and TRBJ2-1 gives the whole variable domain DSGVTQTPKHLITATGQRVTLRCSPRSGDLSVYWYQQSLDQGLQFLIQYYNGEERAKGNILERFSAQQFPDLHSELNLSSLELGDSALYFCASSVVAGADEQFFGPGTRLTVL.

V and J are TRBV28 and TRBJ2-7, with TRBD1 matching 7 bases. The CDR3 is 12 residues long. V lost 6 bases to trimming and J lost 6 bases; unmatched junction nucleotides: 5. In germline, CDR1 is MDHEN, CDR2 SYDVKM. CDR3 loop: CASRATGAEQYF. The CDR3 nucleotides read TGTGCCAGCAGAGCTACAGGGGCCGAGCAGTACTTC.

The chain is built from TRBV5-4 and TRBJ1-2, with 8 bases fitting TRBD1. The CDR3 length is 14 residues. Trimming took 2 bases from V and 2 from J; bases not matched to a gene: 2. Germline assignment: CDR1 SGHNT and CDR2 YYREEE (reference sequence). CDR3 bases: TGTGCCAGCAGCTTTGACAGGGGAAACTATGGCTACACCTTC. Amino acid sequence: CASSFDRGNYGYTF.

CDR3 nucleotides: TGTGCCAGCAGCTTAGGACTAGCGGGAGGAAGGGGCAATGAGCAGTTCTTC. Protein sequence: CASSLGLAGGRGNEQFF. The chain is built from TRBV7-2 and TRBJ2-1; 13 bases are a match to TRBD2. In germline, CDR1 is SGHTA, CDR2 FQGNSA. V gave up 1 base and J gave up 6 bases; unmatched junction bases: 6. The CDR3 extends over 17 amino acids.

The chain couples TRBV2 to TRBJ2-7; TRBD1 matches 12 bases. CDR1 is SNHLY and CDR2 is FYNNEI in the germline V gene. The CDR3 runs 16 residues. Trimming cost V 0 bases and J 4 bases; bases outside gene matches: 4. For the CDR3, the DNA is TGTGCCAGCAGTGAAGCGGGGACAGGGGGCAGTTACGAGCAGTACTTC. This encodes CASSEAGTGGSYEQYF.

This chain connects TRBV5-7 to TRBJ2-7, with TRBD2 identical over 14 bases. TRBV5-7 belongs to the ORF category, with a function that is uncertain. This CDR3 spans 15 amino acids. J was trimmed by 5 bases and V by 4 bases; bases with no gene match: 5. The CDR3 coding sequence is TGTGCCAGCAGCCCGACTAGCGGGAGGGTTCACGAGCAGTACTTC. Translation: CASSPTSGRVHEQYF.

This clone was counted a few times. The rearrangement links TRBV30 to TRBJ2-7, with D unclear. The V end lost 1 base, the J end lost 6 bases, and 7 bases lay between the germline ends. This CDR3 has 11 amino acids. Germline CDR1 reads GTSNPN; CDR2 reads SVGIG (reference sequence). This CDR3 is CAWSAGGEQYF. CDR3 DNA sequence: TGTGCCTGGAGTGCAGGTGGCGAGCAGTACTTC.

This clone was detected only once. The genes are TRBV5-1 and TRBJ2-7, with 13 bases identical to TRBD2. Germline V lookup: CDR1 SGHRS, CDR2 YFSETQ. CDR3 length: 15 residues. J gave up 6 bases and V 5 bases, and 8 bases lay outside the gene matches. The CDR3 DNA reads TGCGCCAGCAGATGGACTAGCGGGAGTAATCTCGAGCAGTACTTC. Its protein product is CASRWTSGSNLEQYF.

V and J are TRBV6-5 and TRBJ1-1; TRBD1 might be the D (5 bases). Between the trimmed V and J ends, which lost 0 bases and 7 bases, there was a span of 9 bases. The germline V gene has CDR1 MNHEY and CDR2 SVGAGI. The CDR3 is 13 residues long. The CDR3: CASSYSDTYEAFF. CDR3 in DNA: TGTGCCAGCAGTTACTCGGACACCTATGAAGCTTTCTTT.

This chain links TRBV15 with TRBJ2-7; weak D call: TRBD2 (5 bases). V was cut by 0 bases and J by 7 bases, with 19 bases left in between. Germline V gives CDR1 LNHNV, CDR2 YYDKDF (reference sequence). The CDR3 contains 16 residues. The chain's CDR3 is CATSRDDGMLAREQYF. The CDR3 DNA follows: TGTGCCACCAGCAGAGATGATGGTATGCTAGCTCGGGAGCAGTACTTC.

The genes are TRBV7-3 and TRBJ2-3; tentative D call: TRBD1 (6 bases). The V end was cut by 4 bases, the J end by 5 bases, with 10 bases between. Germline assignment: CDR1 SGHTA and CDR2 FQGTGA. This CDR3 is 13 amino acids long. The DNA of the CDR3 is TGTGCCAGCAGCTCCCACAGGGAAGATACGCAGTATTTT. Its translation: CASSSHREDTQYF.

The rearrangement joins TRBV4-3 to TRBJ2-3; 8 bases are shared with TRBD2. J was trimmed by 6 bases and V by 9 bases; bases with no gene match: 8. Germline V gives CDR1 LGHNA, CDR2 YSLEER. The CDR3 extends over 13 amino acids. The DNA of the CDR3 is TGCGCCAGGGCGGGACTAGTAACGGATACGCAGTATTTT. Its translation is CARAGLVTDTQYF.

The CDR3 nucleotides read TGCGCCAGCAGCCTGGACAGGATCTCCTACGAGCAGTACTTC. It yields the protein CASSLDRISYEQYF. The chain combines TRBV5-1 with TRBJ2-7; 7 bases line up with TRBD1. The CDR3 runs to 14 residues. V was clipped by 4 bases and J by 0 bases; unmatched bases: 4. Germline V gene data show CDR1 as SGHRS and CDR2 as YFSETQ.

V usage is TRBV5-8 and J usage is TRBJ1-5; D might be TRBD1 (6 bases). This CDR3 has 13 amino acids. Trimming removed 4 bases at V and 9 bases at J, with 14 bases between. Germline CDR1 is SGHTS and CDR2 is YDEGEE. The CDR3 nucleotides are TGTGCCAGCAGCCGGGAGGGGGGACCGCCCCAGCATTTT. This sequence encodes CASSREGGPPQHF.

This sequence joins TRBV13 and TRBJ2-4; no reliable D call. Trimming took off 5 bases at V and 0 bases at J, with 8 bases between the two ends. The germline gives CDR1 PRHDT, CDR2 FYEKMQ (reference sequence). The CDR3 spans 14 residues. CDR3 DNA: TGTGCCAGCAGCCGGGTTTCAGCCAAAAACATTCAGTACTTC. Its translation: CASSRVSAKNIQYF.

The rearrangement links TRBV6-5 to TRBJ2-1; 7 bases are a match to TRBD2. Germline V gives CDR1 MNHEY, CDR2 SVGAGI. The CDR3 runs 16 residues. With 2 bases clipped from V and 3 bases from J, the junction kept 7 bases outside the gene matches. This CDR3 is CASSYLGGVYYNEQFF. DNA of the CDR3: TGTGCCAGCAGTTACCTTGGGGGGGTCTACTACAATGAGCAGTTCTTC.

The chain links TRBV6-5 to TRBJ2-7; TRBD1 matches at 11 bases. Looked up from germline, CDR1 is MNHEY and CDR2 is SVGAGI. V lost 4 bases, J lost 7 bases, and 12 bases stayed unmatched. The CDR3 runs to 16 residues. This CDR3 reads CASSSRPGQGAWEQYF. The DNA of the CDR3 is TGTGCCAGCAGTTCCCGCCCCGGACAGGGGGCGTGGGAGCAGTACTTC.

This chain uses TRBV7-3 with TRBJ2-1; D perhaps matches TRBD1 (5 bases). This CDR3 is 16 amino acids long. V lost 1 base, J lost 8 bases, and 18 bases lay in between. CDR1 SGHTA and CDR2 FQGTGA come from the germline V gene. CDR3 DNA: TGTGCCAGCAGCTTAATAGGGGCACGGTCCTTGGATGAGCAGTTCTTC. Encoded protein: CASSLIGARSLDEQFF.

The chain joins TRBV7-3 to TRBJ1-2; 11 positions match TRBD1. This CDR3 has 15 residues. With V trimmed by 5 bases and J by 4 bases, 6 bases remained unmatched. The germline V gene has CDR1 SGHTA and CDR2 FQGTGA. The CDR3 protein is CASSLTGTGGYGYTF. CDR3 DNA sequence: TGTGCCAGCAGCCTTACCGGGACAGGGGGCTATGGCTACACCTTC.

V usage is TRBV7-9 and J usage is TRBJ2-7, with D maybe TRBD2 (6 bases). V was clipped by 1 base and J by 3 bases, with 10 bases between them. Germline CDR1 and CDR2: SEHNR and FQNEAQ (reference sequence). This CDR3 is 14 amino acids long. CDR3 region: CASSLGGVRYEQYF. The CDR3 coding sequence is TGTGCCAGCAGCTTAGGGGGGGTGCGCTACGAGCAGTACTTC.

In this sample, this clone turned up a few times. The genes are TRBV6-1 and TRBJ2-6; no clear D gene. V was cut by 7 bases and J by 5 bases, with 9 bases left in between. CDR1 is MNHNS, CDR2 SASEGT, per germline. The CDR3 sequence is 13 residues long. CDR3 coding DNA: TGTGCCAGCATTCCCGGGTGGGCCAACGTCCTGACTTTC. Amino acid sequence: CASIPGWANVLTF.

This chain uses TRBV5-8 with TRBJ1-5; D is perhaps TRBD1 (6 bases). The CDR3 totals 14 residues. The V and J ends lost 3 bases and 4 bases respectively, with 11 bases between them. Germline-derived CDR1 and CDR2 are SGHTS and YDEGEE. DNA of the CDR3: TGTGCCAGCAGCTGGACAGACACTAATCAGCCCCAGCATTTT. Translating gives CASSWTDTNQPQHF.

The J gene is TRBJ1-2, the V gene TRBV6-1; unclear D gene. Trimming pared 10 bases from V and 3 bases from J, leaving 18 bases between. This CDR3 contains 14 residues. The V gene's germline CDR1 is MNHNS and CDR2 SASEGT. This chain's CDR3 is CAIQWQESHYGYTF. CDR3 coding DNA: TGTGCCATCCAGTGGCAGGAATCCCACTATGGCTACACCTTC.

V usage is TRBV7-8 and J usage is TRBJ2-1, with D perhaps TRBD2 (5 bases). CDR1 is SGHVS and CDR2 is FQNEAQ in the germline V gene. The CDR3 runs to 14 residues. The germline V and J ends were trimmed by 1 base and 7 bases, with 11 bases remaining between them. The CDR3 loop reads CASSLGLAWNEQFF. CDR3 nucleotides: TGTGCCAGCAGCTTAGGGCTAGCATGGAATGAGCAGTTCTTC.

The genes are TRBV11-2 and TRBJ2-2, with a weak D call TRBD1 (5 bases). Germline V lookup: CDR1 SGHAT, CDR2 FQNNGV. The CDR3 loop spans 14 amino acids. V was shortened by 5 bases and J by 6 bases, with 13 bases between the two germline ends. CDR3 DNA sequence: TGTGCCAGCAGCCCTAGGGGATGGGCCGGGGAGCTGTTTTTT. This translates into CASSPRGWAGELFF.

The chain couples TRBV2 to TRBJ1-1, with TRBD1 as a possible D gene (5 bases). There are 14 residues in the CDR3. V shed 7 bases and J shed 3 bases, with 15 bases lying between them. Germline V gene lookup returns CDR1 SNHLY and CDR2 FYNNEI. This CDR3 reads CASTKGEGHTEAFF. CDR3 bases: TGTGCCAGCACCAAAGGGGAGGGACACACTGAAGCTTTCTTT.

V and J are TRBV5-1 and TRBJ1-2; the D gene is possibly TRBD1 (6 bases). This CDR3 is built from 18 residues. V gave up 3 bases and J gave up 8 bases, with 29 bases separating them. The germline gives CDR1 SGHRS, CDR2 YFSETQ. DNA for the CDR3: TGCGCCAGCAGCTCCGAGACTTTCAGGGACACCATGGTACAGGGCTACACCTTC. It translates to CASSSETFRDTMVQGYTF. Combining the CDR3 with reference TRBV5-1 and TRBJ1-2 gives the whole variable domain KAGVTQTPRYLIKTRGQQVTLSCSPISGHRSVSWYQQTPGQGLQFLFEYFSETQRNKGNFPGRFSGRQFSNSRSEMNVSTLELGDSALYLCASSSETFRDTMVQGYTFGSGTRLTVV.

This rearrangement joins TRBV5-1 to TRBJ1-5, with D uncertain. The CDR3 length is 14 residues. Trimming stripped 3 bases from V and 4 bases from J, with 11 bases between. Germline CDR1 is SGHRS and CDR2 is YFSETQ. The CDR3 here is CASSSGTENQPQHF. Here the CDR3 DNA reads TGCGCCAGCAGCTCTGGAACAGAAAATCAGCCCCAGCATTTT.